This T cell receptor beta chain was documented in a study of identical twins. Study outcomes and limitations: Excess sharing between twins was weaker in beta out-of-frame sequences. Cord blood beta clonotypes that were abundant carried fewer insertions, and memory repertoires showed no such trend.

Turning to this clonotype: The antigen is not known.

The cDNA had a unique molecular identifier and a template-switch universal primer site. One entry per CDR3 protein results from TCRdb running MiXCR on the 5' RACE reads. The sample consists of a few hundred thousand distinct CDR3 sequences, more than 9% of them appearing once. This CDR3 comprises 13 residues. The V segment lost 5 bases and the J segment 5 bases; nucleotides outside the gene matches: 3. Germline-derived CDR1 and CDR2 are SGHAT and FQNNGV. These same data were also listed under a study on yellow fever vaccine responses in identical twins.

V gene TRBV11-2 combines with J gene TRBJ2-4, with 7 bases aligning to TRBD1. This TCR derives from a woman aged 18-29 years in good health. The sequencing input was PBMCs. The CDR3 sequence is CASSRTGENIQYF. CDR3 nucleotide sequence: TGTGCCAGCAGCCGAACAGGGGAAAACATTCAGTACTTC.